The sequence of this T cell receptor (beta chain) was determined in a study of T cell responses to AZD1222 COVID-19 vaccine. Only in-frame clones appear in the TCRdb table, and some are missing; sequencing was by immunoSEQ multiplex PCR. The top ten clones hold 9% to 15% of a sample with about 130,000 clones, approximately 86% of them seen once. In germline, CDR1 is SGHTA, CDR2 FQGNSA. V lost 1 base and J lost 3, with 13 bases in between. This CDR3 spans 15 amino acids. This chain uses TRBV7-2 with TRBJ2-7, with TRBD1 as a possible D gene (5 bases). This TCR was sampled from an adult in good health. Material: peripheral blood, obtained on day 0 of AZD1222 vaccination. In nucleotides, the CDR3 is TGTGCCAGCAGCTTAGAATACGGGCAGGGCTACGAGCAGTACTTC. Residues: CASSLEYGQGYEQYF.